A selection of T cell receptor beta chains follows, all from one sample in a study of regulatory T cells in long-lasting Graves disease. TCRdb redid the calling of the multiplex PCR reads with MiXCR, one entry per CDR3 protein. The table includes roughly 450,000 distinct CDR3 sequences, about 22% detected once. The source material was peripheral blood mononuclear cells (PBMCs), sampled when the disease was refractory, from a patient treated with antithyroid drugs. These receptors were obtained from a female donor with Graves disease. Both conserved end residues are part of each CDR3. The D gene is left open where the match is weak. Rows may omit the clone size; those that give it use once, few, many or a size class.

clone_size | j_call | cdr3_length | v_call | d_call | cdr3_nt | cdr3_aa
NA | TRBJ2-2 | 14 | TRBV28 | NA | TGTGCCAGCAAGGGGGATTTTAACACCGGGGAGCTGTTTTTT | CASKGDFNTGELFF
few | TRBJ1-1 | 13 | TRBV10-3 | TRBD1 | TGTGCCATCGGACAGGGGGCTGGCACTGAAGCTTTCTTT | CAIGQGAGTEAFF
many | TRBJ2-7 | 14 | TRBV12-3/TRBV12-4 | TRBD1 | TGTGCCAGCAGCCTACAGGGGGCCATATACGAGCAGTACTTC | CASSLQGAIYEQYF
NA | TRBJ2-3 | 13 | TRBV3-1 | NA | TGTGCCAGCAGCCAAGATCTGTCAGATACGCAGTATTTT | CASSQDLSDTQYF
few | TRBJ2-7 | 16 | TRBV7-2 | TRBD2 | TGTGCCAGCAGCCCCTCTGGGCTAGCGGGAGGCCACGAGCAGTACTTC | CASSPSGLAGGHEQYF
once | TRBJ2-2 | 13 | TRBV12-3/TRBV12-4 | NA | TGTGCCAGCAGTTTTTACAGCACCGGGGAGCTGCTTTTT | CASSFYSTGELLF
NA | TRBJ1-2 | 13 | TRBV30 | TRBD1 | TGTGCCTGGAGTGCGACAGGGCCCTATGGCTACACCTTC | CAWSATGPYGYTF
many | TRBJ2-7 | 14 | TRBV7-9 | NA | TGTGCCAGCAGCCGTGGAGGAGCAACCTACGAGCAGTACTTC | CASSRGGATYEQYF
few | TRBJ2-7 | 12 | TRBV30 | NA | TGTGCCTGGAGTGCTCAGGGACACGAGCAGTACTTC | CAWSAQGHEQYF
few | TRBJ1-3 | 18 | TRBV6-2/TRBV6-3 | NA | TGTGCCAGCAGTTACTCTACTGCGGGACGGGGGTTCGGAAACACCATATATTTT | CASSYSTAGRGFGNTIYF
few | TRBJ2-7 | 15 | TRBV9 | TRBD2 | TGTGCCAGCAGCGTAAGCAATAGCGGGGGTAACGAGCAGTACTTC | CASSVSNSGGNEQYF
few | TRBJ2-2 | 13 | TRBV2 | NA | TGTGCCAGCATACCTCAGGCCACCGGGAAGCTGTTTTTT | CASIPQATGKLFF